The 11 T cell receptor beta chains listed next were all sequenced from one sample in a study of shared clonotypes between healthy human individuals. Generated by immunoSEQ multiplex PCR, the TCRdb table keeps only in-frame clones and is missing some. This table has some 2,400,000 clones, nearly 97% appearing once. Sequencing input: naive CD4+ T cells sorted from blood. The sample's subset: CD45RA+ positively selected. The receptors originated from a young man in good health.

This chain uses TRBV5-1 with TRBJ1-6; weak D call: TRBD1 (5 bases). The CDR3 has 18 amino acids. Between the trimmed V and J ends, which lost 4 bases and 0 bases, there was a span of 17 bases. Germline values: CDR1 SGHRS, CDR2 YFSETQ. The CDR3 sequence is CASSQYGTANSYNSPLHF. The CDR3 coding sequence is TGCGCCAGCAGCCAATACGGGACCGCGAACTCCTATAATTCACCCCTCCACTTT.

The chain employs TRBV10-3 and TRBJ2-7; 16 bases map to TRBD2. The CDR3 is 21 amino acids. Germline CDR1 and CDR2: ENHRY and SYGVKD. The V gene end was trimmed by 5 bases and the J gene end by 2 bases; junction bases not matched to a gene: 18. In DNA, the CDR3 is TGTGCCATCAGTACCCCGGGACTAGCGGGAGGGTCGTTCAAATCCGCCTACGAGCAGTACTTC. Translating gives CAISTPGLAGGSFKSAYEQYF.

The chain uses TRBV5-1 and TRBJ2-7; tentatively, D is TRBD2 (5 bases). The germline V gene encodes CDR1 SGHRS and CDR2 YFSETQ. The V and J ends lost 0 bases and 6 bases respectively, with 16 bases between them. The CDR3 has 15 residues. This CDR3 reads CASSLVTNPTSEQYF. The CDR3 DNA is TGCGCCAGCAGCTTGGTGACTAACCCAACTAGCGAGCAGTACTTC.

CDR3 region: CASSGVAGGRDTQYF. DNA for the CDR3: TGTGCCAGCAGTGGGGTAGCCGGGGGGCGAGATACGCAGTATTTT. The genes are TRBV2 and TRBJ2-3; maybe TRBD2 (7 bases). V lost 4 bases and J 5 bases, leaving 16 bases between the germline ends. The CDR3 consists of 15 residues. Germline V lookup: CDR1 SNHLY, CDR2 FYNNEI.

The chain employs TRBV6-6 and TRBJ1-1; possibly TRBD1 for D (5 bases). Germline loops: CDR1 MNHNY, CDR2 SVGAGI (reference sequence). The CDR3 covers 15 residues. Between the trimmed V and J ends, which lost 0 bases and 1 base, there was a span of 9 bases. For the CDR3, the DNA is TGTGCCAGCAGTTACTCAGGGGCGGGGAACACTGAAGCTTTCTTT. It yields the protein CASSYSGAGNTEAFF.

This sequence joins TRBV11-2 and TRBJ2-2; perhaps TRBD1 as D (6 bases). CDR1 and CDR2 from the germline V gene are SGHAT and FQNNGV. The CDR3 totals 13 residues. V shed 6 bases and J shed 6 bases, with 11 bases lying between them. CDR3 nucleotide sequence: TGTGCCAGCAGACCCCCAGGGGCCGGGGAGCTGTTTTTT. This translates into CASRPPGAGELFF.

The V gene is TRBV5-1, the J gene TRBJ1-5, with D perhaps TRBD1 (5 bases). Germline loops: CDR1 SGHRS, CDR2 YFSETQ. V was pared by 4 bases and J by 4 bases, with 9 bases between. This CDR3 is built from 13 residues. CDR3 DNA sequence: TGCGCCAGCAGCCCAGGGTATAATCAGCCCCAGCATTTT. Translating gives CASSPGYNQPQHF.

The chain has TRBV10-1 and TRBJ2-7, with D possibly matching TRBD1 (6 bases). V was clipped by 3 bases and J by 5 bases, with 14 bases between them. Germline CDR1 reads WNHNN; CDR2 reads SYGVQD (reference sequence). The CDR3 runs to 14 residues. DNA of the CDR3: TGCGCCAGCAGTGACGGAGACAGGTTGAACGAGCAGTACTTC. It translates to CASSDGDRLNEQYF.

This chain connects TRBV7-3 to TRBJ2-1; 8 bases agree with TRBD2. The CDR3 totals 14 residues. Germline V CDR1 and CDR2: SGHTA, FQGTGA. Losses at the gene ends were 2 bases for V and 5 bases for J; bases not matched to a gene: 2. CDR3 amino acids: CASSLSSGHNEQFF. CDR3 nucleotide sequence: TGTGCCAGCAGCTTATCTAGCGGGCACAATGAGCAGTTCTTC.

Of note for this clone: This sample includes further DNA sequences coding for the same CDR3. The rearrangement joins TRBV30 to TRBJ2-2; D call uncertain. The V end was cut by 3 bases, the J end by 0 bases, with 5 bases between. Germline V gene sequence: CDR1 GTSNPN, CDR2 SVGIG (reference sequence). The CDR3 is 13 amino acids. The CDR3 coding sequence is TGTGCCTGGAGCCCGGCGAACACCGGGGAGCTGTTTTTT. Protein sequence: CAWSPANTGELFF.

V is TRBV30 and J is TRBJ2-7, with 9 positions matching TRBD1. Germline-derived CDR1 and CDR2 are GTSNPN and SVGIG (reference sequence). This CDR3 comprises 11 residues. The CDR3 loop is CVGTGNYEQYF. CDR3 nucleotide sequence: TGTGTCGGGACAGGGAACTACGAGCAGTACTTC.